This T cell receptor (beta chain) emerged from a study of post-analysis software for immune sequencing data. The study's findings and limits: TRBV segments more frequent in patients than in controls numbered five and included TRBV5-6, TRBV5-1 and TRBV20-1.

Germline lookup yields CDR1 SNHLY and CDR2 FYNNEI. The CDR3 runs to 12 residues. Included in the TCR beta cDNA libraries were unique molecular identifiers. From the PCR reads, TCRdb called clonotypes with MiXCR, one entry per CDR3 protein. The sample lists about 810,000 distinct CDR3 sequences; roughly 58% were seen once. The table lists this clonotype with a count of one. Its antigen remains unknown. With a much larger clone just one base away, this may be a read error. The source is a girl aged 10 to 17 with multiple sclerosis. The sample was blood. The V call is TRBV2, the J call TRBJ2-5, with D unclear. The CDR3: CASKTAQEAQYF. The CDR3 DNA is TGTGCCAGCAAAACAGCCCAAGAGGCCCAGTACTTC. Drawing the rest from reference TRBV2 and TRBJ2-5, the complete variable domain is EPEVTQTPSHQVTQMGQEVILRCVPISNHLYFYWYRQILGQKVEFLVSFYNNEISEKSEIFDDQFSVERPDGSNFTLKIRSTKLEDSAMYFCASKTAQEAQYFGPGTRLLVL.